Listed below are T cell receptor beta chains from one sample, sequenced in a study of blood T cell repertoires in COVID-19. Measured with immunoSEQ multiplex PCR; TCRdb has only the in-frame clones, and not every one. Of about 160,000 clones in the sample, roughly 87% were seen once. Material: peripheral blood. Receptor source: a woman aged 60 to 75 who had recovered from COVID-19. CDR3s include the opening cysteine and the closing phenylalanine or tryptophan. The order of the fields is V gene, clone size, D gene, J gene, CDR3 protein, CDR3 DNA. A D gene is named only where the DNA matches it firmly. Clone size is stated in some rows and not others, as once, few, many or a class when expanded.

TRBV4-2	-	-	TRBJ2-7	CASSQEGAYEQYF	TGTGCCAGCAGCCAAGAAGGGGCCTACGAGCAGTACTTC
TRBV19	-	-	TRBJ1-1	CASSPRDSWAAFF	TGTGCCAGTAGTCCCCGGGACTCCTGGGCGGCTTTCTTT
TRBV7-6	-	-	TRBJ2-2	CASSLEAGAFTGELFF	TGTGCCAGCAGCTTAGAGGCGGGGGCCTTCACCGGGGAGCTGTTTTTT
TRBV13	few	-	TRBJ1-6	CASSPSRRERNSPLHF	TGTGCCAGCAGCCCCAGTAGGAGGGAAAGGAATTCACCCCTCCACTTT
TRBV5-5	-	TRBD1	TRBJ1-1	CASSLEGQAFGEAFF	TGTGCCAGCAGCTTAGAAGGACAGGCCTTTGGTGAAGCTTTCTTT
TRBV6-5	-	TRBD1	TRBJ1-1	CASSRGQGTEAFF	TGTGCCAGCAGCAGGGGGCAGGGCACTGAAGCTTTCTTT
TRBV5-6	few	-	TRBJ2-7	CASSPTPQGSAYEQYF	TGTGCCAGCAGCCCCACCCCTCAGGGATCGGCCTACGAGCAGTACTTC
TRBV16	once	-	TRBJ1-5	CASSQSSRGYSNQPQHF	TGTGCCAGCAGCCAATCGAGTCGGGGATATAGCAATCAGCCCCAGCATTTT
TRBV5-1	-	TRBD1	TRBJ1-5	CASSPGQGGQPQHF	TGCGCCAGCAGCCCCGGACAGGGCGGTCAGCCCCAGCATTTT
TRBV3-1/TRBV3-2	-	TRBD1	TRBJ2-7	CASSQTGAEQYF	TGTGCCAGCAGTCAGACAGGGGCCGAGCAGTACTTC
TRBV27	-	-	TRBJ2-3	CASSISRPPLDTQYF	TGTGCCAGCAGCATCTCGCGCCCTCCGTTAGATACGCAGTATTTT
TRBV5-1	-	-	TRBJ2-5	CASSLGASQETQYF	TGCGCCAGCAGCTTGGGAGCGTCCCAAGAGACCCAGTACTTC
TRBV6-6	-	TRBD1	TRBJ2-7	CASSYSFGQVSYEQYF	TGTGCCAGCAGTTACTCGTTCGGACAGGTATCGTACGAGCAGTACTTC
TRBV6-5	-	-	TRBJ1-5	CASRPQGGGNQPQHF	TGTGCCAGCAGGCCACAGGGTGGGGGTAATCAGCCCCAGCATTTT
TRBV11-2	-	TRBD1	TRBJ2-1	CASSFSLQGELGYEQFF	TGTGCCAGCAGCTTCAGTCTACAGGGGGAGCTAGGTTATGAGCAGTTCTTC
TRBV2	-	-	TRBJ1-5	CASSEQGHQPQHF	TGTGCCAGCAGTGAGCAGGGGCATCAGCCCCAGCATTTT
TRBV4-1	-	TRBD2	TRBJ2-2	CASSRSGTSGGPRDAGELFF	TGCGCCAGCAGCCGAAGTGGGACTAGCGGGGGGCCAAGGGACGCCGGGGAGCTGTTTTTT
TRBV4-3	-	-	TRBJ2-2	CASSPTSPQFTGELFF	TGCGCCAGCAGCCCGACCTCGCCACAGTTCACCGGGGAGCTGTTTTTT
TRBV5-6	-	TRBD2	TRBJ2-5	CASSVPLAGQETQYF	TGTGCCAGCAGCGTACCACTAGCGGGGCAAGAGACCCAGTACTTC
TRBV10-1	-	-	TRBJ2-3	CASTPEGYPTDTQYF	TGCGCCAGCACGCCGGAGGGCTATCCCACAGATACGCAGTATTTT
TRBV2	few	TRBD1	TRBJ2-1	CASSGTGVRALSSYNEQFF	TGTGCCAGCAGTGGAACAGGGGTTCGCGCACTCTCGTCCTACAATGAGCAGTTCTTC
TRBV5-6	-	TRBD1	TRBJ2-7	CASSSPGQGNEQYF	TGTGCCAGCAGCTCACCGGGACAGGGCAACGAGCAGTACTTC
TRBV6-5	-	TRBD2	TRBJ2-3	CASSYGGGAVDTQYF	TGTGCCAGCAGTTACGGCGGGGGGGCCGTGGATACGCAGTATTTT
TRBV6-5	many	-	TRBJ2-7	CASRKPGSWEQYF	TGTGCCAGCAGGAAACCGGGATCCTGGGAGCAGTACTTC
TRBV2	-	-	TRBJ1-4	CASSATADTNEKLFF	TGTGCCAGCAGCGCAACGGCGGATACTAATGAAAAACTGTTTTTT
TRBV7-6	once	-	TRBJ1-5	CASSLADSAQPQHF	TGTGCCAGCAGCTTAGCGGACTCGGCTCAGCCCCAGCATTTT
TRBV27	once	-	TRBJ1-2	CASSPNGGWGYTF	TGTGCCAGCAGTCCGAATGGGGGGTGGGGCTACACCTTC
TRBV5-1	-	-	TRBJ1-3	CASSFTLGQLGNTIYF	TGCGCCAGCAGCTTTACGCTGGGGCAGCTTGGAAACACCATATATTTT
TRBV6-2/TRBV6-3	-	-	TRBJ1-6	CASSYWGGDSPLHF	TGTGCCAGCAGTTATTGGGGGGGAGATTCACCCCTCCACTTT
TRBV29-1	-	TRBD2	TRBJ2-3	CSVAGGLDTQYF	TGCAGCGTGGCGGGGGGGCTAGATACGCAGTATTTT
TRBV5-6	-	-	TRBJ1-1	CASSIGRVLNTEAFF	TGTGCCAGCAGCATAGGCAGGGTCCTGAACACTGAAGCTTTCTTT
TRBV4-2	-	TRBD1	TRBJ2-2	CASSQEGQLTGELFF	TGTGCCAGCAGCCAAGAGGGACAGCTAACCGGGGAGCTGTTTTTT
TRBV15	once	-	TRBJ1-2	CATRDGGNYGYTF	TGTGCCACCAGGGACGGGGGGAACTATGGCTACACCTTC
TRBV19	once	TRBD1	TRBJ1-1	CASSIDGQGWSEAFF	TGTGCCAGTAGTATAGACGGACAGGGATGGTCTGAAGCTTTCTTT
TRBV24-1	-	TRBD1	TRBJ2-3	CATSDPGQGWRTDTQYF	TGTGCCACCAGTGATCCAGGACAGGGTTGGAGGACAGATACGCAGTATTTT
TRBV7-7	-	TRBD2	TRBJ2-5	CASSPSGGDMTQYF	TGTGCCAGCAGCCCAAGCGGGGGGGACATGACCCAGTACTTC
TRBV4-3	-	-	TRBJ1-2	CASSHQSQGNYGYTF	TGCGCCAGCAGCCACCAGTCACAGGGAAACTATGGCTACACCTTC
TRBV28	-	-	TRBJ1-6	CASSPGGYNSPLHF	TGTGCCAGCAGTCCCGGGGGGTATAATTCACCCCTCCACTTT
TRBV7-9	once	TRBD1	TRBJ1-1	CASSPQTGVNTEAFF	TGTGCCAGCAGCCCGCAGACAGGGGTGAACACTGAAGCTTTCTTT
TRBV3-1/TRBV3-2	-	TRBD2	TRBJ2-1	CASSPLERGAGYEQFF	TGTGCCAGCAGCCCCCTGGAGCGGGGGGCCGGGTATGAGCAGTTCTTC
TRBV4-1	-	-	TRBJ2-1	CASSQSGVEQFF	TGCGCCAGCAGCCAGTCAGGGGTTGAGCAGTTCTTC
TRBV6-6	-	TRBD1	TRBJ2-7	CASSGPGTGYEQYF	TGTGCCAGCAGTGGACCCGGGACAGGGTACGAGCAGTACTTC
TRBV23-1	-	-	TRBJ1-5	CASNSTTDQPQHF	TGCGCCAGCAATTCTACGACAGATCAGCCCCAGCATTTT
TRBV13	-	-	TRBJ1-3	CASSTRGAGNTIYF	TGTGCCAGCAGCACCCGGGGGGCTGGAAACACCATATATTTT
TRBV7-2	-	TRBD1	TRBJ1-2	CASSFLQGALGYTF	TGTGCCAGCAGCTTCCTACAGGGGGCGCTTGGCTACACCTTC
TRBV20-1	-	TRBD2	TRBJ2-1	CSASPLLAGDLNEQFF	TGCAGTGCTAGTCCCCTCCTAGCGGGGGACTTGAATGAGCAGTTCTTC
TRBV5-1	-	-	TRBJ1-2	CASSATGYVSNYGYTF	TGCGCCAGCAGCGCGACAGGTTATGTTAGTAACTATGGCTACACCTTC
TRBV28	-	-	TRBJ2-1	CASSLLRGHEQFF	TGTGCCAGCAGTTTATTAAGAGGGCACGAGCAGTTCTTC
TRBV19	once	-	TRBJ2-7	CASSRRQSSYEQYF	TGTGCCAGTAGCCGTAGACAGAGCTCCTACGAGCAGTACTTC
TRBV4-2	-	-	TRBJ2-5	CASSRARMETQYF	TGTGCCAGCAGCCGGGCACGGATGGAGACCCAGTACTTC
TRBV28	-	-	TRBJ1-5	CASSSPTGSGNQPQHF	TGTGCCAGCAGCTCCCCCACAGGGAGTGGCAATCAGCCCCAGCATTTT
TRBV18	-	TRBD2	TRBJ2-6	CASSPPGGAGANVLTF	TGTGCCAGCTCACCCCCGGGGGGTGCTGGGGCCAACGTCCTGACTTTC
TRBV27	-	-	TRBJ1-6	CASSFQRHNSPLHF	TGTGCCAGCAGCTTCCAGCGGCATAATTCACCCCTCCACTTT